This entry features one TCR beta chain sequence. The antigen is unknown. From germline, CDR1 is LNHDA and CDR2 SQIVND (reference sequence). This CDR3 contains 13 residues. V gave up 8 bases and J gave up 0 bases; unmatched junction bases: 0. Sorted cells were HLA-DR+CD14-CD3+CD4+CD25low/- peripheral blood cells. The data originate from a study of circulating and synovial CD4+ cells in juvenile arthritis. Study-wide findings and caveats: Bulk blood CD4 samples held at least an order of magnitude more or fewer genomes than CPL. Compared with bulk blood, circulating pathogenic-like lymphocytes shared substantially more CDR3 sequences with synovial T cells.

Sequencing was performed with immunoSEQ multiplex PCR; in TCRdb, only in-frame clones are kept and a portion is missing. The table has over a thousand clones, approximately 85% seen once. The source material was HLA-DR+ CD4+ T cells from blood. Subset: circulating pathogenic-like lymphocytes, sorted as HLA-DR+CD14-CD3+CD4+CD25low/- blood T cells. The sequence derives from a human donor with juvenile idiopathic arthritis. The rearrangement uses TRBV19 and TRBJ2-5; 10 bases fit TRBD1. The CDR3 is CASGTGDQETQYF. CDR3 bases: TGTGCCAGTGGGACAGGGGACCAAGAGACCCAGTACTTC.